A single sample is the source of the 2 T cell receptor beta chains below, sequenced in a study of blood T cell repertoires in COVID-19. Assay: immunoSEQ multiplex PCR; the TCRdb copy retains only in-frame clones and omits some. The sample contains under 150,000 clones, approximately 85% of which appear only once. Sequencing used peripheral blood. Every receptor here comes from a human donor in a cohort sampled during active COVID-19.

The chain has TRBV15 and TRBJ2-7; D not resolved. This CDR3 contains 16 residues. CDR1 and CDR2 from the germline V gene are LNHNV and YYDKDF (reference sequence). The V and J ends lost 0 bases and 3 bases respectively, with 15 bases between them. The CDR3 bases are TGTGCCACCAGCAGAGATTCGGGTGGGTTGGGCTACGAGCAGTACTTC. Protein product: CATSRDSGGLGYEQYF.

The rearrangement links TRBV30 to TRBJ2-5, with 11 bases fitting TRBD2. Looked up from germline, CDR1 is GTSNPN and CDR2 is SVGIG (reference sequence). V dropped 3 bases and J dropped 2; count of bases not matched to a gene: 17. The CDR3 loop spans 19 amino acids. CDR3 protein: CAWSTDLVAGGRLQETQYF. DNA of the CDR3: TGTGCCTGGAGCACCGACCTCGTAGCGGGGGGGCGACTTCAAGAGACCCAGTACTTC.